These T cell receptor beta chains were read from a single sample in a study of CD4 T cells in relation to SARS-CoV-2 and coronaviruses. The table came from immunoSEQ multiplex PCR; TCRdb's copy has only in-frame clones and leaves some out. There are 50,000 to 70,000 clones in the sample; about 90% occur only once, and around 1.7% lies in the top ten. The material sequenced was memory CD4+ T cells from PBMCs. The origin of the receptors is a human donor in good health. The CDR3 runs from the conserved cysteine through the conserved F or W. A D gene is named only where the DNA matches it firmly. Where a row states a size, it is once, few, many or the class of an expanded clone; other rows omit it.

15	once	TRBV5-1	-	TRBJ1-1	TGCGCCAGCAGCTTAGACGTCCCTCGGAACACTGAAGCTTTCTTT	CASSLDVPRNTEAFF
15	few	TRBV29-1	-	TRBJ2-3	TGCAGCGCAGAGGGGGGGGAGGGGATCACAGATACGCAGTATTTT	CSAEGGEGITDTQYF
13	-	TRBV7-7	-	TRBJ1-1	TGTGCTAGCAGCTTTTCTCGGAACACTGAAGCTTTCTTT	CASSFSRNTEAFF
15	-	TRBV28	-	TRBJ1-1	TGTGCCAGCAGTTTAAATTCAGGGGTAGGATCCGAAGCTTTCTTT	CASSLNSGVGSEAFF
15	-	TRBV4-1	-	TRBJ2-1	TGCGCCAGCAGCCAACACAGGCTTTCCTACAATGAGCAGTTCTTC	CASSQHRLSYNEQFF
13	-	TRBV5-1	-	TRBJ1-4	TGCGCCAGCAGAGAGGAGGGAGGCGAAAAACTGTTTTTT	CASREEGGEKLFF
16	-	TRBV4-1	-	TRBJ2-7	TGCGCCAGCAGCCAAGAATCGGGGTTCGGGTTCTACGAGCAGTACTTC	CASSQESGFGFYEQYF
15	-	TRBV3-1/TRBV3-2	TRBD2	TRBJ2-7	TGTGCCAGCAGTCAAGGAAATAGCGGGGTTTCCGAGCAGTACTTC	CASSQGNSGVSEQYF
13	-	TRBV28	TRBD1	TRBJ1-4	TGTGCCATACACGACAGGGGGCGGGAAAAACTGTTTTTT	CAIHDRGREKLFF
14	-	TRBV30	-	TRBJ2-5	TGTGCCTGGACCAAACAGGGCCCCGTAGAGACCCAGTACTTC	CAWTKQGPVETQYF
15	-	TRBV7-8	TRBD1	TRBJ1-2	TGTGCCAGCAGCCTATCGGGACAGCGTAACTATGGCTACACCTTC	CASSLSGQRNYGYTF
14	-	TRBV6-5	TRBD1	TRBJ1-1	TGTGCCAGCAGTTCCCCGGACAGGGGAGCTGAAGCTTTCTTT	CASSSPDRGAEAFF
16	-	TRBV4-1	TRBD2	TRBJ2-7	TGCGCCAGCAGCCAAGATAGTGCTAGCGGGATGAACGAGCAGTACTTC	CASSQDSASGMNEQYF
16	-	TRBV19	-	TRBJ1-3	TGTGCCAGTACCAAGCCGGGACTCAGTTCTGGAAACACCATATATTTT	CASTKPGLSSGNTIYF
16	-	TRBV6-5	-	TRBJ2-3	TGTGCCAGCAGTTACTCGGGCAGACGGAGCACAGATACGCAGTATTTT	CASSYSGRRSTDTQYF
15	-	TRBV3-1/TRBV3-2	-	TRBJ1-4	TGTGCCAGCAGCCAGGCCCAGGGGACTAATGAAAAACTGTTTTTT	CASSQAQGTNEKLFF
13	-	TRBV18	-	TRBJ2-7	TGTGCCAGCTCGCGAGAAACAGGCTACGAGCAGTACTTC	CASSRETGYEQYF
14	-	TRBV7-8	-	TRBJ1-2	TGTGCCAGCAGCTTAGCGACAGATCGGTTGGGCTACACCTTC	CASSLATDRLGYTF
15	-	TRBV5-5	-	TRBJ1-2	TGTGCCAGCAGCTGGTCGGGGGTCGGGATTCCTGGCTACACCTTC	CASSWSGVGIPGYTF
15	-	TRBV28	TRBD1	TRBJ2-7	TGTGCCAGCAGTGGGGCCGGGACAGAAGAATACGAGCAGTACTTC	CASSGAGTEEYEQYF
17	-	TRBV7-3	-	TRBJ2-2	TGTGCCAGCAGCCTGCGGGTTCATCTCGGGGACACCGGGGAGCTGTTTTTT	CASSLRVHLGDTGELFF
16	-	TRBV7-3	TRBD2	TRBJ2-2	TGTGCCAGCAGCTTAAACGGACTAGGGAACACCGGGGAGCTGTTTTTT	CASSLNGLGNTGELFF
14	-	TRBV19	TRBD1	TRBJ1-5	TGTGCCAGTAGTCTGGGACAGGTCCTTCAGCCCCAGCATTTT	CASSLGQVLQPQHF
16	once	TRBV6-2/TRBV6-3	-	TRBJ1-2	TGTGCCAGCAGTAACCCGGCAGGGAAACTTTTCTATGGCTACACCTTC	CASSNPAGKLFYGYTF
18	few	TRBV18	TRBD1	TRBJ1-5	TGTGCCAGCTCACCACCGGGGCAGGGGGCAGGAAGCAATCAGCCCCAGCATTTT	CASSPPGQGAGSNQPQHF
14	-	TRBV11-1	TRBD1	TRBJ2-7	TGTGCCAGCAGCTTCCAGACAGGGTCCCACGAGCAGTACTTC	CASSFQTGSHEQYF
13	-	TRBV10-3	-	TRBJ1-3	TGTGCCACCAACTGGGAATATGGAAACACCATATATTTT	CATNWEYGNTIYF
13	-	TRBV19	-	TRBJ2-5	TGTGCCAGTAGTATAGAGGGGGCGGAGACCCAGTACTTC	CASSIEGAETQYF
17	-	TRBV27	TRBD2	TRBJ2-5	TGTGCCAGCAGTTTATCGTTCCAGCGGGAGGCCGGAAAGACCCAGTACTTC	CASSLSFQREAGKTQYF
15	-	TRBV3-1/TRBV3-2	-	TRBJ2-1	TGTGCCAGCAGCCCCGACTACATGTCGGACAATGAGCAGTTCTTC	CASSPDYMSDNEQFF
11	once	TRBV20-1	-	TRBJ2-5	TGCAGTGCTATACAACGGGAGACCCAGTACTTC	CSAIQRETQYF
14	few	TRBV18	-	TRBJ2-7	TGTGCCAGCTCACCGGTGGGGTTTGGCTACGAGCAGTACTTC	CASSPVGFGYEQYF
15	few	TRBV7-2	TRBD2	TRBJ2-5	TGTGCCAGCAGCTTTAATAGCGGGGGCCAAGAGACCCAGTACTTC	CASSFNSGGQETQYF
16	-	TRBV28	TRBD1	TRBJ2-7	TGTGCCAGCAGTCCCGCCTCCGGGACAGGGTACCACGAGCAGTACTTC	CASSPASGTGYHEQYF
16	-	TRBV5-6	-	TRBJ1-2	TGTGCCAGCAGCTTGAACTTAGCAGGGACTAACTATGGCTACACCTTC	CASSLNLAGTNYGYTF
11	-	TRBV30	-	TRBJ1-4	TGTGCCTGGAGTGTACGCCACGGTCTGTTTTTT	CAWSVRHGLFF
16	-	TRBV9	TRBD1	TRBJ2-2	TGTGCCAGCAGCGCTCCGGGACAGGGGGCAACCGGGGAGCTGTTTTTT	CASSAPGQGATGELFF
14	-	TRBV2	TRBD1	TRBJ1-6	TGTGCCAGCAGTGGAGACAGGGACGGCTCACCCCTCCACTTT	CASSGDRDGSPLHF
14	-	TRBV5-1	-	TRBJ2-2	TGCGCCAGCAGCTATGATCCCGACACCGGGGAGCTGTTTTTT	CASSYDPDTGELFF
16	-	TRBV9	TRBD2	TRBJ2-1	TGTGCCAGCAGCGTAGCGTCCCTAGCGGGAGGGCGTGAGCAGTTCTTC	CASSVASLAGGREQFF
12	once	TRBV19	TRBD1	TRBJ2-7	TGTGCCAGCGGGACAGGGGTCGACGAGCAGTACTTC	CASGTGVDEQYF
14	-	TRBV3-1/TRBV3-2	-	TRBJ1-2	TGTGCCAGCAGCTCACGGACAGTCGTCTATGGCTACACCTTC	CASSSRTVVYGYTF
15	-	TRBV5-1	TRBD1	TRBJ2-1	TGCGCCAGCAGCGTAGGACAGGGAACCTACAATGAGCAGTTCTTC	CASSVGQGTYNEQFF
16	-	TRBV7-3	-	TRBJ2-1	TGTGCCAGCAGCTTAAGGGCGGATAGCTCCTACAATGAGCAGTTCTTC	CASSLRADSSYNEQFF
16	-	TRBV24-1	TRBD1	TRBJ2-5	TGTGCCACCAGTGACAGCGGGACAGGGACCCAAGAGACCCAGTACTTC	CATSDSGTGTQETQYF
18	once	TRBV7-2	TRBD1	TRBJ2-6	TGTGCCAGCAGCTTAATGGGGCGACAGGGTTCTGGGGCCAACGTCCTGACTTTC	CASSLMGRQGSGANVLTF